This is a list of T cell receptor beta chains from one sample in a study of identical twins. TCRdb reprocessed the 5' RACE reads with MiXCR, giving one entry per CDR3 protein. The sample has about 1.7 million distinct CDR3 sequences; 25% to 35% are singletons. The sequencing input was cord blood. These receptors all come from a newborn girl in good health. CDR3s include the opening cysteine and the closing phenylalanine or tryptophan. D genes are given only for firm matches. Expanded clones get a size class; other rows say once, few or many, or leave the size out.

D | J | size | V | CDR3 | DNA
. | TRBJ2-1 | . | TRBV12-3/TRBV12-4 | CASSPMSGYNEQFF | TGTGCCAGCAGCCCTATGTCGGGGTACAATGAGCAGTTCTTC
. | TRBJ2-3 | few | TRBV30 | CAGLAPDTQYF | TGTGCCGGATTGGCCCCAGATACGCAGTATTTT
. | TRBJ2-3 | many | TRBV27 | CASSLWATDTQYF | TGTGCCAGCAGTTTATGGGCCACAGATACGCAGTATTTT
TRBD2 | TRBJ2-3 | few | TRBV2 | CASKRRGGRDWDTQYF | TGTGCCAGCAAGAGGCGGGGGGGCCGAGATTGGGATACGCAGTATTTT
TRBD1 | TRBJ2-1 | few | TRBV24-1 | CATSDGGTGGNEQFF | TGTGCCACCAGTGATGGCGGGACAGGGGGCAATGAGCAGTTCTTC
. | TRBJ2-1 | few | TRBV15 | CATSRTSNEQFF | TGTGCCACCAGCAGAACTTCCAATGAGCAGTTCTTC
. | TRBJ2-3 | few | TRBV20-1 | CSATIRDNTDTQYF | TGCAGTGCTACCATCCGGGACAACACAGATACGCAGTATTTT
TRBD1 | TRBJ2-6 | few | TRBV12-3/TRBV12-4 | CASRTGTGANVLTF | TGTGCCAGCAGGACAGGGACAGGGGCCAACGTCCTGACTTTC
. | TRBJ2-5 | once | TRBV18 | CASSTGTRGSQETQYF | TGTGCCAGCTCAACCGGGACAAGGGGTTCCCAAGAGACCCAGTACTTC
TRBD1 | TRBJ2-3 | . | TRBV5-8 | CASSLPGTVSPTDTQYF | TGTGCCAGCAGCTTGCCCGGGACAGTTTCCCCCACAGATACGCAGTATTTT
. | TRBJ2-3 | few | TRBV9 | CARRVSSTDTQYF | TGTGCCAGAAGGGTATCTAGCACAGATACGCAGTATTTT
. | TRBJ2-6 | . | TRBV3-1 | CASSPLGRSGANVLTF | TGTGCCAGCAGCCCTTTAGGGAGGTCTGGGGCCAACGTCCTGACTTTC
TRBD2 | TRBJ2-1 | . | TRBV9 | CASSGGLEGSSYNEQFF | TGTGCCAGCAGCGGGGGACTAGAAGGGAGCTCCTACAATGAGCAGTTCTTC
. | TRBJ1-2 | . | TRBV21-1 | CASSKGTGGNYGYTF | TGTGCCAGCAGCAAAGGGACAGGGGGGAACTATGGCTACACCTTC
. | TRBJ2-5 | . | TRBV7-9 | CASSSGYLQETQYF | TGTGCCAGCAGCTCAGGCTACCTTCAAGAGACCCAGTACTTC
. | TRBJ2-1 | . | TRBV24-1 | CATREVFF | TGTGCCACCCGGGAAGTGTTCTTC
TRBD1 | TRBJ2-5 | . | TRBV20-1 | CSARSPGGLGETQYF | TGCAGTGCTAGATCACCAGGGGGTTTAGGAGAGACCCAGTACTTC
. | TRBJ2-3 | few | TRBV20-1 | CSARRRGLTDTQYF | TGCAGTGCTAGACGGCGGGGACTCACAGATACGCAGTATTTT
. | TRBJ2-7 | . | TRBV18 | CASSLGQPKPYEQYF | TGTGCCAGCTCGCTGGGACAACCAAAACCCTACGAGCAGTACTTC
. | TRBJ1-5 | few | TRBV11-1 | CASSLRGNNQPQHF | TGTGCCAGCAGCCTTCGGGGGAACAATCAGCCCCAGCATTTT
TRBD1 | TRBJ1-1 | . | TRBV28 | CASTLLGRQGGTEAFF | TGTGCCAGCACCCTATTAGGCCGACAGGGTGGCACTGAAGCTTTCTTT
. | TRBJ1-5 | few | TRBV27 | CASSLLPDSNQPQHF | TGTGCCAGCAGTTTATTGCCCGATAGCAATCAGCCCCAGCATTTT
. | TRBJ2-5 | . | TRBV20-1 | CSALVGTETQYF | TGCAGTGCCCTCGTGGGAACTGAGACCCAGTACTTC
. | TRBJ2-7 | many | TRBV27 | CASTLYEQYF | TGCGCCAGCACCCTCTACGAGCAGTACTTC
TRBD1 | TRBJ1-2 | few | TRBV20-1 | CSAATGGAGYTF | TGCAGTGCCGCCACAGGGGGAGCAGGCTACACCTTC
. | TRBJ1-1 | . | TRBV7-2 | CQPGPGVNTEAFF | TGCCAACCGGGTCCGGGGGTGAACACTGAAGCTTTCTTT
. | TRBJ1-3 | . | TRBV20-1 | CSARTYSGNTIYF | TGCAGTGCTAGGACATACTCTGGAAACACCATATATTTT
. | TRBJ2-1 | . | TRBV3-1 | CASSPTDSDYNEQFF | TGTGCCAGCAGCCCGACAGACTCGGACTACAATGAGCAGTTCTTC
. | TRBJ2-1 | . | TRBV20-1 | CSARSPRHNEQFF | TGCAGTGCTAGATCACCCAGGCACAATGAGCAGTTCTTC
. | TRBJ2-3 | . | TRBV20-1 | CSARDGRRSSTDTQYF | TGCAGTGCTAGAGATGGGCGGCGATCTAGCACAGATACGCAGTATTTT
. | TRBJ2-7 | few | TRBV5-5 | CASSLGAGGVSYEQYF | TGTGCCAGCAGCTTGGGGGCAGGGGGGGTCTCCTACGAGCAGTACTTC
TRBD1 | TRBJ1-4 | . | TRBV20-1 | CSARARRDRVAEKLFF | TGCAGTGCTAGGGCACGCCGGGACAGGGTGGCGGAAAAACTGTTTTTT
TRBD1 | TRBJ1-1 | many | TRBV3-1 | CASSQGTGGTEAFF | TGTGCCAGCAGCCAAGGGACAGGGGGCACTGAAGCTTTCTTT
. | TRBJ1-3 | . | TRBV12-3/TRBV12-4 | CASSCGGRGNGNTIYF | TGTGCCAGCAGTTGCGGCGGGCGCGGGAATGGAAACACCATATATTTT
TRBD1 | TRBJ1-1 | many | TRBV12-3/TRBV12-4 | CASSLRDRANTEAFF | TGTGCCAGCAGTTTAAGGGACAGGGCGAACACTGAAGCTTTCTTT
. | TRBJ1-6 | . | TRBV6-1 | CASTRLSSYNSPLHF | TGTGCCAGCACGCGTTTGAGCTCCTATAATTCACCCCTCCACTTT
TRBD1 | TRBJ1-1 | . | TRBV4-1 | CASSPRTGLSEAFF | TGCGCCAGCAGCCCACGGACAGGGCTTTCTGAAGCTTTCTTT
TRBD2 | TRBJ2-7 | few | TRBV20-1 | CSVNSGSSYEQYF | TGCAGTGTTAATAGCGGGAGTTCCTACGAGCAGTACTTC
. | TRBJ1-1 | many | TRBV5-1 | CASSLGPRNTEAFF | TGCGCCAGCAGCTTGGGACCTAGGAACACTGAAGCTTTCTTT